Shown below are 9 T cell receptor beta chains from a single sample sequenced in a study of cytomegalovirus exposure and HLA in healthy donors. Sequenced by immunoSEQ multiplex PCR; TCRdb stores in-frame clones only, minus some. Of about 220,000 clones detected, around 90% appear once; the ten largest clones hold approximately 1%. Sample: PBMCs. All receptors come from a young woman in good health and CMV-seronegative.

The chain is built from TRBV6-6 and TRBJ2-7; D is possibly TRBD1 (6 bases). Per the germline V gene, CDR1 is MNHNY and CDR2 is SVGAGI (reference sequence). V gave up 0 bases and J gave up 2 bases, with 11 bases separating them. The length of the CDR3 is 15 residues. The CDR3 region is CASSYSADSPYEQYF. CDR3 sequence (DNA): TGTGCCAGCAGTTACTCGGCGGACAGCCCCTACGAGCAGTACTTC.

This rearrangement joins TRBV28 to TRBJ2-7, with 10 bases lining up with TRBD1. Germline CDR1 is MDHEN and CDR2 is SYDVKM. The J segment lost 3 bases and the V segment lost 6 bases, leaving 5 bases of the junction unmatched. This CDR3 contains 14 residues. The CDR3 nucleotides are TGTGCCAGCAGATACCGGGACAGGGGCTACGAGCAGTACTTC. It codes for CASRYRDRGYEQYF. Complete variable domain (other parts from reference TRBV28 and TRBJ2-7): DVKVTQSSRYLVKRTGEKVFLECVQDMDHENMFWYRQDPGLGLRLIYFSYDVKMKEKGDIPEGYSVSREKKERFSLILESASTNQTSMYLCASRYRDRGYEQYFGPGTRLTVT.

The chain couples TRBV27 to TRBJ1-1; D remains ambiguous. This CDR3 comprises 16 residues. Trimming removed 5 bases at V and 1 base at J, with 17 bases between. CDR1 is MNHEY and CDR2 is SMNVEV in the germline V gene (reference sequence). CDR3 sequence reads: CASSILGPRGNTEAFF. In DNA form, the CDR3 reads TGTGCCAGCAGTATACTCGGGCCGCGGGGGAACACTGAAGCTTTCTTT.

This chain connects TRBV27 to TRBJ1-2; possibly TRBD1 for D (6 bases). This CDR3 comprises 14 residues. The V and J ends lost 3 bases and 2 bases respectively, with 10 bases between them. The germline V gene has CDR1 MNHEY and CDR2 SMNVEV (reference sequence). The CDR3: CASSLGGLNYGYTF. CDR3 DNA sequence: TGTGCCAGCAGTTTGGGGGGGCTAAACTATGGCTACACCTTC.

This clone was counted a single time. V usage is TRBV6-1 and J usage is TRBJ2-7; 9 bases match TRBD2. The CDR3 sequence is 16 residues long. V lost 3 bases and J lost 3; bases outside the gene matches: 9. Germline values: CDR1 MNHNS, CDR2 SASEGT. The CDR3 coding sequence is TGTGCCAGCAGTGAGTCTAGCGGGATTGGAAGCTACGAGCAGTACTTC. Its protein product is CASSESSGIGSYEQYF.

The DNA for the CDR3 is TGTGCCAGCAGCGTAGGGAGTGAGGTCTCCTACGAGCAGTACTTC. This codes for CASSVGSEVSYEQYF. The chain couples TRBV9 to TRBJ2-7; D gene unclear. Deletions cut 0 bases from V and 0 bases from J, with 10 bases between. Germline V gene sequence: CDR1 SGDLS, CDR2 YYNGEE. CDR3 length: 15 amino acids.

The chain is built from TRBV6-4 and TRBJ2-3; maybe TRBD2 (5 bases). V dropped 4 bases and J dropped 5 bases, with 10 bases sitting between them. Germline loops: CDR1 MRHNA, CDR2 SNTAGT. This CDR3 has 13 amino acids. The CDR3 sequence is CASSVREGDTQYF. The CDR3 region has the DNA TGTGCCAGCAGTGTTCGGGAAGGAGATACGCAGTATTTT.

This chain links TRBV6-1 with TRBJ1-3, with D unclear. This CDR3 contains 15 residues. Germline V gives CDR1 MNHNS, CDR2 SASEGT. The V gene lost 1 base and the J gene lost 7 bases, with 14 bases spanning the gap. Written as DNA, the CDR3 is TGTGCCAGCAGTGAAGGGGTCGGGGAAACCAACACCATATATTTT. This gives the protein CASSEGVGETNTIYF.

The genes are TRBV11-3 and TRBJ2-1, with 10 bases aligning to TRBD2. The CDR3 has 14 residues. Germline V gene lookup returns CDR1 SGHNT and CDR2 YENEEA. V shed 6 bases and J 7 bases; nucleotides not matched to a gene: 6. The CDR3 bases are TGTGCCAGCAGAGCGGGAGGGGGTATAAATGAGCAGTTCTTC. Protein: CASRAGGGINEQFF.